The 2 T cell receptor beta chains presented below share a single source sample, sequenced in a study of cytomegalovirus exposure and HLA in healthy donors. Profiled with immunoSEQ multiplex PCR; TCRdb holds only in-frame clones, not every one. The sample has 150,000 to 200,000 clones, about nine tenths seen once. Sequencing used PBMCs. These receptors were collected from a woman in her late teens or twenties in good health and CMV-seropositive.

The gene calls are TRBV18 and TRBJ2-1; D unresolved. Trimming removed 2 bases from V and 6 bases from J, with 5 bases in between. This CDR3 is 12 amino acids long. Germline V gene sequence: CDR1 KGHSH, CDR2 LQKENI. DNA for the CDR3: TGTGCCAGCTCACCAAACTTCAATGAGCAGTTCTTC. As protein: CASSPNFNEQFF. The whole variable domain, remainder taken from reference TRBV18 and TRBJ2-1, is NAGVMQNPRHLVRRRGQEARLRCSPMKGHSHVYWYRQLPEEGLKFMVYLQKENIIDESGMPKERFSAEFPKEGPSILRIQQVVRGDSAAYFCASSPNFNEQFFGPGTRLTVL.

The chain couples TRBV13 to TRBJ1-1; 7 nucleotides match TRBD1. Germline V gene data show CDR1 as PRHDT and CDR2 as FYEKMQ (reference sequence). V was pared by 5 bases and J by 10 bases, with 19 bases of the junction left unmatched. The CDR3 extends over 16 amino acids. CDR3 residues: CASSPTGDRQRRGAFF. DNA of the CDR3: TGTGCCAGCAGCCCCACCGGGGACAGACAACGTCGTGGAGCTTTCTTT.